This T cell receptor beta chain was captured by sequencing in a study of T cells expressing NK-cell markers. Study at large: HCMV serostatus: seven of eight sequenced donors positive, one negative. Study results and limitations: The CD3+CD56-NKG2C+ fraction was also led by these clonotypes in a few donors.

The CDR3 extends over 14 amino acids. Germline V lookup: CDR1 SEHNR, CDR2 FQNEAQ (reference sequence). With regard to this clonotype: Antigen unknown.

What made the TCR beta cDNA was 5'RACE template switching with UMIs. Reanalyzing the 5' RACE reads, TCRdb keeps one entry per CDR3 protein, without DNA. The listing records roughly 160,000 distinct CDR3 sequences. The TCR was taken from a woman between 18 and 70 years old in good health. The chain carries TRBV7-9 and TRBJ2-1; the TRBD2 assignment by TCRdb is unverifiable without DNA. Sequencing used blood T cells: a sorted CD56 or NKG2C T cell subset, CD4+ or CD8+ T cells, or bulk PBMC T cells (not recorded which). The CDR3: CASSLLAGVGEQFF.